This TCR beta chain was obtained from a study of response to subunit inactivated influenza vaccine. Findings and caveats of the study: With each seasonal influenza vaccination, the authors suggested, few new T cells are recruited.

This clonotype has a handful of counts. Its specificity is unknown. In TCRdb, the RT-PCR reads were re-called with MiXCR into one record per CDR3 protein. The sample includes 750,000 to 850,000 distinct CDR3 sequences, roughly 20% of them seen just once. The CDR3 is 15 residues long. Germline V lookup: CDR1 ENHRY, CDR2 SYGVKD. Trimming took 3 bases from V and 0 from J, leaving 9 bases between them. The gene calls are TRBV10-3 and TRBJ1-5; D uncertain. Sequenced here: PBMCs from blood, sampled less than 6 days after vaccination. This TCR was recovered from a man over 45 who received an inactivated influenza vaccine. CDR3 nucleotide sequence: TGTGCCATCAGTGACCGCAGAGATAGCAATCAGCCCCAGCATTTT. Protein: CAISDRRDSNQPQHF.